The 15 T cell receptor beta chains below all came from one sample that was sequenced in a study of shared clonotypes between healthy human individuals (TCRdb year 2020). CD8 naive samples were CD45RO-negative cells positively selected for CCR7, giving a CD45RA+CCR7+ population that excluded TemRA cells. Library preparation employed the immunoSEQ multiplex PCR assay. Imported from immuneACCESS, the table was reduced by TCRdb to in-frame sequences with V and J called. These copies leave out some clones; in studies compared against another copy, an unresolved V gene accounts for under half, and the cause of the remainder is not known. The sample records roughly 600,000 clones, about 98% of which are singletons. The ten largest clones capture 0.25% to 0.35% of the sample. Specimen: naive CD8+ T cells sorted from blood. The cell subset or site label for this specimen denotes: CD45RA+CCR7+. These receptors all come from a man aged 25-45 years in good health.

V gene TRBV4-1 combines with J gene TRBJ1-2; no clear D gene. The CDR3 totals 12 residues. CDR1 is MGHRA, CDR2 YSYEKL, per germline. V was clipped by 1 base and J by 8 bases, with 8 bases between them. CDR3 sequence (DNA): TGCGCCAGCAGCCAAGTTTACGGGGGCTACACCTTC. Protein product: CASSQVYGGYTF.

V usage is TRBV5-5 and J usage is TRBJ2-3; 12 bases map to TRBD2. Germline V gives CDR1 SGHKS, CDR2 YYEKEE (reference sequence). Trimming at V came to 4 bases and at J to 0 bases, leaving 6 bases not matched to a gene. The CDR3 is made up of 17 amino acids. The CDR3 nucleotides are TGTGCCAGCAGCGGGAAAGGGACTAGCGGGAGCACAGATACGCAGTATTTT. As protein: CASSGKGTSGSTDTQYF. Combining the CDR3 with reference TRBV5-5 and TRBJ2-3 gives the whole variable domain DAGVTQSPTHLIKTRGQQVTLRCSPISGHKSVSWYQQVLGQGPQFIFQYYEKEERGRGNFPDRFSARQFPNYSSELNVNALLLGDSALYLCASSGKGTSGSTDTQYFGPGTRLTVL.

The chain joins TRBV2 to TRBJ1-4; a weak D match, TRBD1 (5 bases). The germline gives CDR1 SNHLY, CDR2 FYNNEI. V gave up 5 bases and J gave up 8 bases, with 21 bases separating them. There are 16 residues in the CDR3. The CDR3 here is CASSTLGTPDFEKLFF. The DNA of the CDR3 is TGTGCCAGCAGTACCCTCGGGACCCCGGATTTCGAAAAACTGTTTTTT.

This CDR3 reads CATDVTGFPSGANVLTF. In nucleotides, the CDR3 is TGTGCCACCGACGTGACAGGGTTCCCCTCTGGGGCCAACGTCCTGACTTTC. This chain uses TRBV2 with TRBJ2-6, with 7 bases matching TRBD1. The ends lost 10 bases at V and 0 bases at J; junction bases unmatched: 12. The CDR3 contains 17 residues. Per germline, CDR1 SNHLY and CDR2 FYNNEI. The full variable domain, with the rest looked up from reference TRBV2 and TRBJ2-6, is EPEVTQTPSHQVTQMGQEVILRCVPISNHLYFYWYRQILGQKVEFLVSFYNNEISEKSEIFDDQFSVERPDGSNFTLKIRSTKLEDSAMYFCATDVTGFPSGANVLTFGAGSRLTVL.

The chain links TRBV7-9 to TRBJ2-7; TRBD1 matches 10 bases. The CDR3 consists of 15 residues. CDR1 is SEHNR, CDR2 FQNEAQ, per germline (reference sequence). After removal of 2 bases from V and 3 bases from J, the junction contained 4 bases not matched to a gene. Here the CDR3 DNA reads TGTGCCAGCAGCTTAAGGGACAGGGGATTCTACGAGCAGTACTTC. It encodes CASSLRDRGFYEQYF.

V and J are TRBV18 and TRBJ2-7; D unclear. This CDR3 contains 13 residues. Germline lookup yields CDR1 KGHSH and CDR2 LQKENI. The V end lost 2 bases, the J end lost 4 bases, and 9 bases lay between the germline ends. The DNA for the CDR3 is TGTGCCAGCTCACCAGACACAAGGTACGAGCAGTACTTC. Protein product: CASSPDTRYEQYF.

The rearrangement joins TRBV15 to TRBJ2-3, with D possibly matching TRBD2 (6 bases). Germline V gene sequence: CDR1 LNHNV, CDR2 YYDKDF (reference sequence). The CDR3 is made up of 16 amino acids. V dropped 4 bases and J dropped 4 bases, with 18 bases sitting between them. For the CDR3, the DNA is TGTGCCACCAGCACCTTGGGTGGGACTGGCGCAGATACGCAGTATTTT. The encoded protein is CATSTLGGTGADTQYF.

The chain links TRBV7-2 to TRBJ2-3; D unresolved. The CDR3 sequence is 13 residues long. The germline V gene has CDR1 SGHTA and CDR2 FQGNSA. Between the trimmed V and J ends, which lost 1 base and 6 bases, there was a span of 8 bases. The CDR3 is CASSLVMGDTQYF. CDR3 DNA: TGTGCCAGCAGCTTAGTTATGGGGGATACGCAGTATTTT.

This sequence joins TRBV4-3 and TRBJ1-4; TRBD1 is a possible D gene (5 bases). Trimming took off 0 bases at V and 11 bases at J, with 13 bases between the two ends. This CDR3 contains 14 residues. Germline CDR1 and CDR2: LGHNA and YSLEER. The CDR3 reads CASSQDSRGGKLFF. In DNA, the CDR3 is TGCGCCAGCAGCCAAGATTCGCGGGGCGGGAAACTGTTTTTT.

This clone is a singleton in its sample. The V call is TRBV6-5, the J call TRBJ1-1, with D hard to call. V lost 2 bases, J lost 1 base, and 11 bases lay in between. Looked up from germline, CDR1 is MNHEY and CDR2 is SVGAGI. This CDR3 has 15 amino acids. The CDR3 region is CASSYTAKSNTEAFF. CDR3 in DNA: TGTGCCAGCAGTTACACGGCAAAATCGAACACTGAAGCTTTCTTT.

V usage is TRBV12-5 and J usage is TRBJ2-1; 14 positions match TRBD2. The germline V gene has CDR1 LGHNT and CDR2 FRNRAP. V lost 1 base to trimming and J lost 5 bases; unmatched junction nucleotides: 4. This CDR3 has 17 residues. CDR3 amino acids: CASGLAEGLAGDNEQFF. CDR3 DNA sequence: TGTGCTAGTGGTTTGGCCGAGGGACTAGCGGGAGACAATGAGCAGTTCTTC. Full variable domain (missing parts from reference TRBV12-5 and TRBJ2-1): DARVTQTPRHKVTEMGQEVTMRCQPILGHNTVFWYRQTMMQGLELLAYFRNRAPLDDSGMPKDRFSAEMPDATLATLKIQPSEPRDSAVYFCASGLAEGLAGDNEQFFGPGTRLTVL.

The chain uses TRBV7-7 and TRBJ2-2; D remains ambiguous. Germline V gene data show CDR1 as SSHAT and CDR2 as FNYEAQ (reference sequence). CDR3 length: 13 residues. The germline V and J ends were trimmed by 5 bases and 5 bases, with 9 bases remaining between them. The CDR3 coding sequence is TGTGCCAGCAGCCCAACAGCTACCGGGGAGCTGTTTTTT. Its protein is CASSPTATGELFF.

The V gene is TRBV19, the J gene TRBJ2-7; no firm D call. CDR3 length equals 16 residues. Looked up from germline, CDR1 is LNHDA and CDR2 is SQIVND (reference sequence). V dropped 1 base and J dropped 2 bases, with 15 bases sitting between them. CDR3 sequence reads: CASSIVYRRQTYEQYF. The CDR3 DNA is TGTGCCAGTAGTATAGTTTATCGCCGGCAGACCTACGAGCAGTACTTC.

This clone was recorded only once. The CDR3 spells CASSPPAGGSNEQFF. As DNA, the CDR3 is TGTGCCAGCTCACCACCAGCGGGAGGTAGCAATGAGCAGTTCTTC. This sequence joins TRBV18 and TRBJ2-1; 9 nucleotides agree with TRBD2. This CDR3 comprises 15 residues. Trimming took 0 bases from V and 6 from J; bases not matched to a gene: 3. Germline CDR1 KGHSH, CDR2 LQKENI.

The chain is built from TRBV6-5 and TRBJ1-1, with no clear D. Germline-derived CDR1 and CDR2 are MNHEY and SVGAGI. The V and J ends lost 7 bases and 0 bases respectively, with 9 bases between them. The CDR3 is 13 residues long. This chain's CDR3 is CASKETLNTEAFF. CDR3 nucleotides: TGTGCCAGCAAAGAAACCCTGAACACTGAAGCTTTCTTT.